Presented here are 8 T cell receptor beta chains from one specimen sequenced in a study of T cells after yellow fever vaccination. TCRdb recomputed calls from the 5' RACE reads with MiXCR, one row per CDR3 protein. The sample lists some 600,000 distinct CDR3 sequences, around 12% occurring once. The input for sequencing was PBMCs, taken on the day of the yellow fever booster vaccination. All receptors come from a man aged 25 to 40 who received the YFV17D yellow fever vaccine.

Only a few counts were recorded for this clonotype. The V call is TRBV5-6, the J call TRBJ2-1; D may be TRBD2 (5 bases). Looked up from germline, CDR1 is SGHDT and CDR2 is YYEEEE. Trimming removed 1 base from V and 2 bases from J, with 10 bases in between. The CDR3 spans 15 residues. The CDR3 sequence: CASSLLPGTYNEQFF. Written as DNA, the CDR3 is TGTGCCAGCAGCTTGCTCCCGGGGACCTACAATGAGCAGTTCTTC.

The chain recombines TRBV12-3 or TRBV12-4 with TRBJ2-1; D possibly corresponds to TRBD1 (5 bases). V was cut by 6 bases and J by 3 bases, with 12 bases left in between. The CDR3 sequence is 14 residues long. DNA of the CDR3: TGTGCCAGCAGCATGGGGCGAAACTACAATGAGCAGTTCTTC. Translating it yields CASSMGRNYNEQFF.

This clonotype was picked up a small number of times. The V gene is TRBV28, the J gene TRBJ2-7; 9 bases line up with TRBD1. From germline, CDR1 is MDHEN and CDR2 SYDVKM. The trim removed 4 bases at V and 1 base at J, leaving 8 bases unmatched. CDR3 length: 16 amino acids. For the CDR3, the DNA is TGTGCCAGCAGTTCATTTACCGGGACAGGGTCCTACGAGCAGTACTTC. Translating it yields CASSSFTGTGSYEQYF. The variable domain in full, completed from reference TRBV28 and TRBJ2-7, reads DVKVTQSSRYLVKRTGEKVFLECVQDMDHENMFWYRQDPGLGLRLIYFSYDVKMKEKGDIPEGYSVSREKKERFSLILESASTNQTSMYLCASSSFTGTGSYEQYFGPGTRLTVT.

Only a few counts were recorded for this clonotype. V is TRBV12-3 or TRBV12-4 and J is TRBJ1-5, with D unresolved. The CDR3 loop spans 13 amino acids. The V and J ends lost 5 bases and 4 bases respectively, with 9 bases between them. Here the CDR3 DNA reads TGTGCCAGCAGTACAAGCCCGAATCAGCCCCAGCATTTT. Its translation is CASSTSPNQPQHF.

There are a few counts of this clonotype. The genes are TRBV27 and TRBJ1-1, with 8 bases matching TRBD1. This CDR3 contains 12 residues. CDR1 MNHEY and CDR2 SMNVEV come from the germline V gene (reference sequence). V lost 5 bases and J lost 6; bases outside the gene matches: 2. CDR3 nucleotides: TGTGCCAGCAGTACGACAGGGGCTGAAGCTTTCTTT. Its protein is CASSTTGAEAFF.

This clonotype has a count of ten or more. The genes are TRBV7-2 and TRBJ2-1; no firm D call. Trimming removed 1 base at V and 0 bases at J, with 7 bases between. CDR3 size: 15 residues. Germline values: CDR1 SGHTA, CDR2 FQGNSA. For the CDR3, the DNA is TGTGCCAGCAGCTTAGAGCCTAGCTCCTACAATGAGCAGTTCTTC. Translating gives CASSLEPSSYNEQFF.

This clonotype was detected ten times or more. The chain links TRBV20-1 to TRBJ2-7, with 9 bases identical to TRBD1. The CDR3 contains 16 residues. Per germline, CDR1 DFQATT and CDR2 SNEGSKA (reference sequence). With 7 bases clipped from V and 5 bases from J, the junction kept 18 bases outside the gene matches. The CDR3 region has the DNA TGCAGTGTCCTCTCCCAGGCCGGGACAGGGCAAAACGAGCAGTACTTC. Its protein is CSVLSQAGTGQNEQYF.

This clonotype has a count of ten or more. The chain has TRBV7-3 and TRBJ2-1, with D perhaps TRBD2 (6 bases). This CDR3 is 14 amino acids long. Germline V gene data show CDR1 as SGHTA and CDR2 as FQGTGA. The V end was cut by 5 bases, the J end by 7 bases, with 15 bases between. CDR3 nucleotide sequence: TGTGCCAGCAGCACGCTACTAGCTCCGAATGAGCAGTTCTTC. Translation: CASSTLLAPNEQFF. Variable domain in full (rest from reference TRBV7-3 and TRBJ2-1): GAGVSQTPSNKVTEKGKYVELRCDPISGHTALYWYRQSLGQGPEFLIYFQGTGAADDSGLPNDRFFAVRPEGSVSTLKIQRTERGDSAVYLCASSTLLAPNEQFFGPGTRLTVL.